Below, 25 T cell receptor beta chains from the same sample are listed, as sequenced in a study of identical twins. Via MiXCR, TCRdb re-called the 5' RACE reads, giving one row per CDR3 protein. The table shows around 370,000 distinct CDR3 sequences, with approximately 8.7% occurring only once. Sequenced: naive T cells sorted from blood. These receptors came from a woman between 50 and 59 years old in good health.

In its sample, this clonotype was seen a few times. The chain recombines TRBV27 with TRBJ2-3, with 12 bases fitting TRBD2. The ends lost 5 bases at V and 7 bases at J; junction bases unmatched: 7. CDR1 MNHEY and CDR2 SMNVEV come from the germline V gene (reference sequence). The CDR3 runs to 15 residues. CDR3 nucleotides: TGTGCCAGCAGTCCCACTAGCGGGAGGCTCCATACGCAGTATTTT. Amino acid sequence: CASSPTSGRLHTQYF.

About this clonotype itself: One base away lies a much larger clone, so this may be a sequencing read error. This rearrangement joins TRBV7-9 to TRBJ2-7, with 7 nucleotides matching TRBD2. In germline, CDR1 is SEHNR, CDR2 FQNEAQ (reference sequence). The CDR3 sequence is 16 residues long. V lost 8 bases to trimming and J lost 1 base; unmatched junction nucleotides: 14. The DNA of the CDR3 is TGTGCCAGCGGCGAGAGCGGGACTGCCATATCCTACGAGCAGTACTTC. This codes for CASGESGTAISYEQYF.

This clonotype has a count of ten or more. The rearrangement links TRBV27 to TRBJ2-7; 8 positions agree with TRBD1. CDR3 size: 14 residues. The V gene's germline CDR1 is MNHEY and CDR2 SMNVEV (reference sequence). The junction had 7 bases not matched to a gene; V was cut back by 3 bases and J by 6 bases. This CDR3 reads CASSFPGQGAEQYF. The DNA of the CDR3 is TGTGCCAGCAGTTTTCCCGGACAGGGCGCCGAGCAGTACTTC.

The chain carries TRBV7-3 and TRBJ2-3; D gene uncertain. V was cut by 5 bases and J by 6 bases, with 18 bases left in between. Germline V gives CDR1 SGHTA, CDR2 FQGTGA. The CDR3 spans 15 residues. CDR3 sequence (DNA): TGTGCCAGCAGCCTCACGACTGCGTATAGGGATACGCAGTATTTT. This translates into CASSLTTAYRDTQYF.

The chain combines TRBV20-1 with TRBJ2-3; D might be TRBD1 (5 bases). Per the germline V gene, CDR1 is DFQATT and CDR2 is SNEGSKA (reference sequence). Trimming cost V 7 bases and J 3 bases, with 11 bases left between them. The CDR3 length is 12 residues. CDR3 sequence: CSVIRVTDTQYF. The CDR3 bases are TGCAGTGTGATCAGGGTGACAGATACGCAGTATTTT.

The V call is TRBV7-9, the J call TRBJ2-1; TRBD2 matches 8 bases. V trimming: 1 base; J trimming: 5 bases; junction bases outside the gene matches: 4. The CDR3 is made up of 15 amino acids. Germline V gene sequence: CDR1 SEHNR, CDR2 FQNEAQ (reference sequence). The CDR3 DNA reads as TGTGCCAGCAGCTTAGTTAGCGGGAACGACAATGAGCAGTTCTTC. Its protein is CASSLVSGNDNEQFF.

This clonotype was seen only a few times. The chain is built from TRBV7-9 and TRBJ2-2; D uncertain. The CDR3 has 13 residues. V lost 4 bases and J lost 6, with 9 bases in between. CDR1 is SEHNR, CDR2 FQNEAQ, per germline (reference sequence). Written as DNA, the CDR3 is TGTGCCAGCAGCTCGTATGGGCCCGGGGAGCTGTTTTTT. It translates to CASSSYGPGELFF.

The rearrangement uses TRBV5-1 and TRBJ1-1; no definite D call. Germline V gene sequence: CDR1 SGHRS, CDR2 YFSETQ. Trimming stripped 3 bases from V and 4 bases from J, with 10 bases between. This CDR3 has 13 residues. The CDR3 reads CASSSGDSTEAFF. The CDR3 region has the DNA TGCGCCAGCAGCTCCGGTGATTCCACTGAAGCTTTCTTT.

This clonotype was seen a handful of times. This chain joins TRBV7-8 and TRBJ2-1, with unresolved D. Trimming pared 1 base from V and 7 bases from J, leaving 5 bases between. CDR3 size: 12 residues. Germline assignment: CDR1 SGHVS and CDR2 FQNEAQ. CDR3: CASSLDTNEQFF. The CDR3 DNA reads TGTGCCAGCAGCTTAGACACGAATGAGCAGTTCTTC.

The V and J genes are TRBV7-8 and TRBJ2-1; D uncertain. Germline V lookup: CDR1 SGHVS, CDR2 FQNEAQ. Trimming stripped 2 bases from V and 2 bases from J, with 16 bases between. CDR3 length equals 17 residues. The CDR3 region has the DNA TGTGCCAGCAGCTTAACGGATAGGATCCCCACCTACAATGAGCAGTTCTTC. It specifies CASSLTDRIPTYNEQFF.

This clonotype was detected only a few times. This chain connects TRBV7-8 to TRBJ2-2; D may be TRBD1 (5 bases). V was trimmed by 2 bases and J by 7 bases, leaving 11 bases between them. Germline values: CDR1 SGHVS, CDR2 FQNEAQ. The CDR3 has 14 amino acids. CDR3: CASSLQGNGGELFF. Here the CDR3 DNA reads TGTGCCAGCAGCTTACAGGGTAACGGCGGGGAGCTGTTTTTT.

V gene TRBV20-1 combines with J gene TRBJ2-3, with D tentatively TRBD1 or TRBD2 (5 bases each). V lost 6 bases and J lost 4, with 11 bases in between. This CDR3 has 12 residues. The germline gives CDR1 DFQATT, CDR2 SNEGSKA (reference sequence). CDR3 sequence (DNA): TGCAGTGCATTAGGGGACCCAGATACGCAGTATTTT. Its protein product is CSALGDPDTQYF.

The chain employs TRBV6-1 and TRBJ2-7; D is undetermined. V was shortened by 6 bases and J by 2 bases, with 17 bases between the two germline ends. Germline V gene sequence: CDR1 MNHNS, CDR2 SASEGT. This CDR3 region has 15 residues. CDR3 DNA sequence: TGTGCCAGCAGCCGCCGGGCTCCCAAGCCCTACGAGCAGTACTTC. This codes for CASSRRAPKPYEQYF.

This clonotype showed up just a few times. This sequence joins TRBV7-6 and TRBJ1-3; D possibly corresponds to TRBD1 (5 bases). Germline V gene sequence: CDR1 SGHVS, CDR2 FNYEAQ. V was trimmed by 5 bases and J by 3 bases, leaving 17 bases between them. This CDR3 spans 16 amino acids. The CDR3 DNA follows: TGTGCCAGCAGCCCGGGACCGGCGCTTATTGGAAACACCATATATTTT. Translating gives CASSPGPALIGNTIYF.

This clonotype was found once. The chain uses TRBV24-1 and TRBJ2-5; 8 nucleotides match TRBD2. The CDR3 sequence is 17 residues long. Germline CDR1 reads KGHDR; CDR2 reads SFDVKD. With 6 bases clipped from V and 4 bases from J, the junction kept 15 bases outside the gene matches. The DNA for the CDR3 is TGTGCCACCAGTTACGGACGGAGCGGGAGATCGGGAGAGACCCAGTACTTC. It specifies CATSYGRSGRSGETQYF.

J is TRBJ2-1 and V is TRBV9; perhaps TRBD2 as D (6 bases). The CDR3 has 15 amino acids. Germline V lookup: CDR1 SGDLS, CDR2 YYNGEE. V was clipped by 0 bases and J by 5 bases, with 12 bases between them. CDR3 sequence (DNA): TGTGCCAGCAGCGTAGGAGGAGGGTTGGACAATGAGCAGTTCTTC. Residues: CASSVGGGLDNEQFF.

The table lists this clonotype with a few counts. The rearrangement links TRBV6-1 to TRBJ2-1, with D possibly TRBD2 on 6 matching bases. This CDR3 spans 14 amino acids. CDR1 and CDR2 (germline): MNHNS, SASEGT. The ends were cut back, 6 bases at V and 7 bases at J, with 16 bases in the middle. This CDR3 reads CASSLTSPRNEQFF. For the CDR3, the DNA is TGTGCCAGCAGCCTTACTAGCCCCCGGAATGAGCAGTTCTTC.

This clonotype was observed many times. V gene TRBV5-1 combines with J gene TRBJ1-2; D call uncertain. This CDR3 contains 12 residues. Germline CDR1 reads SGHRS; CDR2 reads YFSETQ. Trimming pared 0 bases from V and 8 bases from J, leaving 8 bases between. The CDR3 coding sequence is TGCGCCAGCAGCTTGGGCCACTGGGGCTACACCTTC. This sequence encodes CASSLGHWGYTF.

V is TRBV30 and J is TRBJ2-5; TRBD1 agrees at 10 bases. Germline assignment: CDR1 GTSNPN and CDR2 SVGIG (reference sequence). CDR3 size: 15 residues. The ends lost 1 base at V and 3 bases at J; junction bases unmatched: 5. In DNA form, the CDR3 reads TGTGCCTGGAGTGACTGGGGACAGGGGAAAGAGACCCAGTACTTC. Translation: CAWSDWGQGKETQYF.

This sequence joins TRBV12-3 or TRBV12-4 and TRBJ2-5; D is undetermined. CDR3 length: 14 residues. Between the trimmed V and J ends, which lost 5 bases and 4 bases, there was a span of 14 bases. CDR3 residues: CASSPPGLGETQYF. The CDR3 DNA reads TGTGCCAGCAGTCCCCCCGGCCTAGGAGAGACCCAGTACTTC.

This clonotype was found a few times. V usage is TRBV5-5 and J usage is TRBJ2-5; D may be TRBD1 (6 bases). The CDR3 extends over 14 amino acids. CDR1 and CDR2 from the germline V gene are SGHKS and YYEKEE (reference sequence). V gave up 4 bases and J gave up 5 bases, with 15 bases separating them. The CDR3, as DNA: TGTGCCAGCAGCCGGCAGACAGGCGGGGAGACCCAGTACTTC. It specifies CASSRQTGGETQYF.

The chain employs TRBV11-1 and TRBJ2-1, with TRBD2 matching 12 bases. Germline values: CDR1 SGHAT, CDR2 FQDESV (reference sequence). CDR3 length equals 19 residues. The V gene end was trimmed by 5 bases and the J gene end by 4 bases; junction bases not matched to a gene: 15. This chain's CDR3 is CASSQGLAGGRVVYNEQFF. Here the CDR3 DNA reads TGTGCCAGCAGCCAGGGACTAGCGGGCGGCCGGGTTGTTTACAATGAGCAGTTCTTC.

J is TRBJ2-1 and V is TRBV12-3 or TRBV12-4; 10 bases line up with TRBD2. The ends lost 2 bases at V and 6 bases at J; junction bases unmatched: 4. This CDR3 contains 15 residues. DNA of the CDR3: TGTGCCAGCAGTTTATGGCTAGCGGGAGCCAATGAGCAGTTCTTC. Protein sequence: CASSLWLAGANEQFF.

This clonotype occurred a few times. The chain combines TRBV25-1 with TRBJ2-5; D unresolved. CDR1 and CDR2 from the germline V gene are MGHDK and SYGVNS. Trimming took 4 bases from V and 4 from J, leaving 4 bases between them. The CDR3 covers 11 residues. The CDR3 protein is CASSGVETQYF. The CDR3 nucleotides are TGTGCCAGCAGTGGAGTAGAGACCCAGTACTTC. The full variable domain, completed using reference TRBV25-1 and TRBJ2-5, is EADIYQTPRYLVIGTGKKITLECSQTMGHDKMYWYQQDPGMELHLIHYSYGVNSTEKGDLSSESTVSRIRTEHFPLTLESARPSHTSQYLCASSGVETQYFGPGTRLLVL.

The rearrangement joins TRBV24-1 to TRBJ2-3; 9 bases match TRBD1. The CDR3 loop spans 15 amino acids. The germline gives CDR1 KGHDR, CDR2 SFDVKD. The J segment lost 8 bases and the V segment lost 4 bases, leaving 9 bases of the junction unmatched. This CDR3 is CATSEPGQGVGTQYF. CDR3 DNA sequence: TGTGCCACCAGTGAACCGGGACAGGGAGTCGGTACGCAGTATTTT.